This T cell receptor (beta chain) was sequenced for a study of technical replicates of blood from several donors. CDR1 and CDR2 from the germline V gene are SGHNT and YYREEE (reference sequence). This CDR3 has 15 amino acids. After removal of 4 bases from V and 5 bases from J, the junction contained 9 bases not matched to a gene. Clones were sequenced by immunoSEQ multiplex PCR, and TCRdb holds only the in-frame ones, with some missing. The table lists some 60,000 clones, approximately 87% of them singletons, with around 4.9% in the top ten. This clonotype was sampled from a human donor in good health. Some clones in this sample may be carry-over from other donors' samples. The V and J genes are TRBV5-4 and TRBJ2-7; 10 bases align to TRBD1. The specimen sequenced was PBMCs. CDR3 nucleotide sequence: TGTGCCAGCAGCCATCCCGGGACAGGGGTGGACGAGCAGTACTTC. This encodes CASSHPGTGVDEQYF.